A selection of T cell receptor beta chains follows, all from one sample in a study of blood T cells in healthy people across ages. In TCRdb, the 5' RACE reads were re-called with MiXCR into one record per CDR3 protein. The sample includes about 510,000 distinct CDR3 sequences, around 27% of them seen just once. Separately, the same data were catalogued under a study of T cells of mothers and their children.

Sample: blood. The receptor source for this set is a boy aged 2 to 9 in good health. CDR3s include the opening cysteine and the closing phenylalanine or tryptophan. A D gene is named only where the DNA matches it firmly. Part of the rows lack a size; the others show once, few, many or a class for expanded clones.

CDR3nt	CDR3aa	d_gene	v_gene	j_gene	abundance
TGTGCCAGCTCTGAAAGCAGTAACTTGTGGGCCAAAAACATTCAGTACTTC	CASSESSNLWAKNIQYF	.	TRBV18	TRBJ2-4	few
TGTGCCAGCAGCTCCTGGACTACCCAAGAGACCCAGTACTTC	CASSSWTTQETQYF	.	TRBV3-1	TRBJ2-5	.
TGTGCCAGCACCCACTCACCGGGACAGACCTACAATGAGCAGTTCTTC	CASTHSPGQTYNEQFF	TRBD1	TRBV27	TRBJ2-1	.
TGCAGTGCTAGATGGGGCTATGGCTACACCTTC	CSARWGYGYTF	.	TRBV20-1	TRBJ1-2	few
TGTGCCAGCAGCTTACCCCGGGACTACTCCCAAGAGACCCAGTACTTC	CASSLPRDYSQETQYF	TRBD2	TRBV7-8	TRBJ2-5	.
TGTGCCAGCAGCCAAGAAGTTCTAGCAGTCTATCACACCGGGGAGCTGTTTTTT	CASSQEVLAVYHTGELFF	.	TRBV4-2	TRBJ2-2	.
TGCAGTGCTAGAGATTACGGCTGGGACAGGGGGCGATCCCTTAGCTCCTACGAGCAGTACTTC	CSARDYGWDRGRSLSSYEQYF	TRBD1	TRBV20-1	TRBJ2-7	few
TGTGCCAGCAGCTTCGAGCCAGGGGTCACAGATACGCAGTATTTT	CASSFEPGVTDTQYF	.	TRBV5-6	TRBJ2-3	.
TGTGCCAGCAGTTTGTCCGGGTCGGATGGCTACACCTTC	CASSLSGSDGYTF	.	TRBV12-3/TRBV12-4	TRBJ1-2	.
TGTGCCAGCAGACTGGAAGGGGATTCCAAAAACATTCAGTACTTC	CASRLEGDSKNIQYF	.	TRBV5-5	TRBJ2-4	.
TGCGCCAGCAGCCAAGATAGTCGGAGCACCGGGGAGCTGTTTTTT	CASSQDSRSTGELFF	.	TRBV4-3	TRBJ2-2	few
TGCAGCGTTCGGGGTGGGAACATTCAGTACTTC	CSVRGGNIQYF	.	TRBV29-1	TRBJ2-4	.
TGTGCCAGCAGCCCTCCCTGGGGGGGGACTGGAGGCTACACCTTC	CASSPPWGGTGGYTF	.	TRBV11-2	TRBJ1-2	few